This T cell receptor beta chain was identified in a study of graft-versus-host responses after intestinal transplantation. Profiling relied on immunoSEQ multiplex PCR, and the TCRdb table lists in-frame clones only, not all of them. Of about 9,500 clones in the sample, around 87% are singletons; the top ten hold roughly a tenth. This clone was seen once. The sequenced sample was PBMCs, obtained approximately 240 days after intestinal transplant. This TCR derives from a human patient who received an intestinal transplant, so some T cells may come from the graft donor.

CDR3 loop: CASSTGQVLPLQWKFF. The CDR3 DNA is TGTGCCAGCAGTACCGGACAGGTTCTACCCTTACAGTGGAAGTTCTTC. The chain employs TRBV2 and TRBJ2-1; TRBD1 aligns across 7 bases. V lost 5 bases and J lost 14; bases outside the gene matches: 21. The CDR3 is 16 residues long. CDR1 is SNHLY, CDR2 FYNNEI, per germline.